Each of the 25 T cell receptor beta chains below was sequenced from the same sample in a study of regulatory T cells in long-lasting Graves disease. Through Arm-PCR of CDR3 regions and iRepertoire HTBI primers, TCR beta libraries were built. TCRdb passed the multiplex PCR reads through MiXCR, listing each CDR3 protein once. The sample yields about 660,000 distinct CDR3 sequences, approximately 29% seen once. Time point given: persistent/refractory GD, antithyroid drugs over 5 years with positive TRAb. With RNA extracted from PBMCs as input, the TCR library was made. The sequences come from peripheral blood mononuclear cells (PBMCs), collected when the disease was refractory, from a patient treated with antithyroid drugs. Every receptor here comes from a female donor with Graves disease.

The gene calls are TRBV2 and TRBJ2-1, with D maybe TRBD1 (6 bases). Trimming stripped 8 bases from V and 10 bases from J, with 12 bases between. CDR3 length: 11 residues. Per the germline V gene, CDR1 is SNHLY and CDR2 is FYNNEI. This CDR3 reads CASGTGTEQFF. The CDR3 region has the DNA TGTGCCAGCGGGACCGGGACAGAGCAGTTCTTC.

This chain connects TRBV28 to TRBJ2-5; 7 positions agree with TRBD1. The CDR3 extends over 16 amino acids. CDR1 is MDHEN and CDR2 is SYDVKM in the germline V gene. Trimming cost V 5 bases and J 0 bases; bases outside gene matches: 9. DNA of the CDR3: TGTGCCAGCAGTCCCCCCTTGGGACAGAACCAAGAGACCCAGTACTTC. As protein: CASSPPLGQNQETQYF.

The chain is built from TRBV20-1 and TRBJ1-4, with 7 bases fitting TRBD1. Looked up from germline, CDR1 is DFQATT and CDR2 is SNEGSKA (reference sequence). The junction had 14 bases not matched to a gene; V was cut back by 3 bases and J by 10 bases. This CDR3 has 15 residues. The CDR3 loop is CSASDPDRPRGKLFF. The CDR3 DNA reads as TGCAGTGCTAGTGATCCGGACAGGCCACGTGGAAAACTGTTTTTT.

This clonotype was observed a few times. The chain recombines TRBV6-1 with TRBJ2-5; the D call may be TRBD1 or TRBD2 (5 bases each). The CDR3 runs to 13 residues. Deletions cut 8 bases from V and 0 bases from J, with 10 bases between. Per the germline V gene, CDR1 is MNHNS and CDR2 is SASEGT. In nucleotides, the CDR3 is TGTGCCAGCGTTAGGGGACACCAAGAGACCCAGTACTTC. Translation: CASVRGHQETQYF.

This clonotype was counted only a few times. The chain joins TRBV28 to TRBJ1-4; possibly TRBD1 for D (6 bases). CDR1 and CDR2 from the germline V gene are MDHEN and SYDVKM. The CDR3 length is 17 residues. The V end was cut by 5 bases, the J end by 0 bases, with 16 bases between. The CDR3 coding sequence is TGTGCCAGCAGTCCCCCGGGGGCGGGGGCAACTAATGAAAAACTGTTTTTT. Amino acids: CASSPPGAGATNEKLFF.

A few counts support this clonotype. The chain has TRBV30 and TRBJ1-1, with 8 bases identical to TRBD1. This CDR3 has 11 amino acids. J lost 13 bases, V lost 3 bases, and 7 bases had no gene match. CDR1 and CDR2 from the germline V gene are GTSNPN and SVGIG (reference sequence). The DNA of the CDR3 is TGTGCCTGGAGGAAACCGGGACAGGATTTCTTT. Its protein is CAWRKPGQDFF.

This clonotype was detected only a few times. The chain joins TRBV19 to TRBJ1-1, with 12 bases that match TRBD1. Germline lookup yields CDR1 LNHDA and CDR2 SQIVND (reference sequence). V dropped 7 bases and J dropped 9; count of bases not matched to a gene: 12. This CDR3 is 15 amino acids long. The CDR3 coding sequence is TGTGCCAGTATCTCCGTTGGGACAGGGGGCGGAAAAGCTTTCTTT. Translation: CASISVGTGGGKAFF. Looking up the rest from reference TRBV19 and TRBJ1-1 gives the full variable domain: DGGITQSPKYLFRKEGQNVTLSCEQNLNHDAMYWYRQDPGQGLRLIYYSQIVNDFQKGDIAEGYSVSREKKESFPLTVTSAQKNPTAFYLCASISVGTGGGKAFFGQGTRLTVV.

The chain links TRBV27 to TRBJ1-5, with a tentative D call TRBD1 (5 bases). Looked up from germline, CDR1 is MNHEY and CDR2 is SMNVEV (reference sequence). Trimming shortened V by 3 bases and J by 8 bases, and 14 bases separated the two germline ends. This CDR3 is built from 14 residues. CDR3 sequence: CASSFGAGPEPQHF. CDR3 DNA sequence: TGTGCCAGCAGTTTTGGGGCAGGGCCGGAGCCCCAGCATTTT.

The V and J genes are TRBV6-5 and TRBJ1-4, with unresolved D. The CDR3 contains 15 residues. Germline V CDR1 and CDR2: MNHEY, SVGAGI. V dropped 0 bases and J dropped 6 bases, with 11 bases sitting between them. CDR3 in DNA: TGTGCCAGCAGTTACTCGTCGGGAAAGGATGAAAAACTGTTTTTT. Translation: CASSYSSGKDEKLFF.

The chain is built from TRBV28 and TRBJ2-7; 7 bases align to TRBD1. J lost 2 bases, V lost 4 bases, and 5 bases had no gene match. This CDR3 spans 14 amino acids. The V gene's germline CDR1 is MDHEN and CDR2 SYDVKM. In DNA form, the CDR3 reads TGTGCCAGCAGTTGGGGACAGACAACCTACGAGCAGTACTTC. It is translated as CASSWGQTTYEQYF.

J is TRBJ2-7 and V is TRBV7-3, with D possibly called TRBD1 or TRBD2 (5 bases each). Germline-derived CDR1 and CDR2 are SGHTA and FQGTGA. V gave up 5 bases and J gave up 3 bases, with 14 bases separating them. This CDR3 is 14 amino acids long. As DNA, the CDR3 is TGTGCCAGCAGCCCGGTGGGGGAATACTACGAGCAGTACTTC. Encoded protein: CASSPVGEYYEQYF.

The chain uses TRBV6-1 and TRBJ1-5; 9 bases map to TRBD1. The CDR3 loop spans 16 amino acids. Germline V gene lookup returns CDR1 MNHNS and CDR2 SASEGT. V lost 6 bases, J lost 3 bases, and 9 bases stayed unmatched. The DNA for the CDR3 is TGTGCCAGCAGACCCGGGACAGGGATCCTCAATCAGCCCCAGCATTTT. Its translation: CASRPGTGILNQPQHF.

V is TRBV6-5 and J is TRBJ1-4, with D unresolved. The germline V and J ends were trimmed by 2 bases and 8 bases, with 12 bases remaining between them. In germline, CDR1 is MNHEY, CDR2 SVGAGI. CDR3 length equals 14 residues. The CDR3 DNA reads TGTGCCAGCAGTTACCTTGGGTTGCTCGAAAAACTGTTTTTT. Translated: CASSYLGLLEKLFF.

Ten or more counts support this clonotype. The chain employs TRBV2 and TRBJ2-7; D is perhaps TRBD1 or TRBD2 (6 bases each). V shed 8 bases and J shed 7 bases, with 18 bases lying between them. The germline CDR1 and CDR2 sequences are SNHLY and FYNNEI. The CDR3 runs 13 residues. The CDR3 region is CASRLGGGKEQYF. As DNA, the CDR3 is TGTGCCAGCCGGCTTGGGGGCGGGAAGGAGCAGTACTTC.

This clonotype was seen a single time. The V gene is TRBV29-1, the J gene TRBJ1-2; D might be TRBD1 (5 bases). This CDR3 spans 11 amino acids. Per germline, CDR1 SQVTM and CDR2 ANQGSEA. The V and J ends lost 5 bases and 7 bases respectively, with 11 bases between them. CDR3 sequence: CSVLTGRGYTF. As DNA, the CDR3 is TGCAGCGTTCTAACGGGACGTGGCTACACCTTC.

This chain joins TRBV29-1 and TRBJ1-1, with a tentative D call TRBD1 (6 bases). Germline CDR1 and CDR2: SQVTM and ANQGSEA. Trimming shortened V by 6 bases and J by 5 bases, and 19 bases separated the two germline ends. The CDR3 covers 14 residues. The CDR3 sequence is CSVGAGDGRTEAFF. The CDR3 DNA reads TGCAGCGTCGGAGCAGGGGATGGGAGAACTGAAGCTTTCTTT.

This sequence joins TRBV20-1 and TRBJ1-1; D uncertain. The germline V gene encodes CDR1 DFQATT and CDR2 SNEGSKA (reference sequence). The CDR3 extends over 14 amino acids. Trimming removed 0 bases from V and 11 bases from J, with 19 bases in between. CDR3 in amino acids: CSAREVDGKLLAFF. Here the CDR3 DNA reads TGCAGTGCTAGAGAGGTGGACGGCAAATTGTTGGCTTTCTTT.

In this sample, this clonotype turned up many times. The rearrangement links TRBV12-3 or TRBV12-4 to TRBJ1-1; no clear D. Between the trimmed V and J ends, which lost 3 bases and 2 bases, there was a span of 7 bases. The CDR3 loop spans 13 amino acids. The CDR3 DNA reads TGTGCCAGCAGTTTTGGAGATAACACTGAAGCTTTCTTT. Encoded protein: CASSFGDNTEAFF.

This clonotype has ten or more counts. CDR3 bases: TGTGCCAGCAGCATCCTAGCGGGAGGGAGAAACGAGCAGTACTTC. It is translated as CASSILAGGRNEQYF. This rearrangement joins TRBV27 to TRBJ2-7; TRBD2 aligns across 12 bases. The length of the CDR3 is 15 residues. The V and J ends lost 6 bases and 5 bases, in that order; junction bases with no gene match: 8. The germline CDR1 and CDR2 sequences are MNHEY and SMNVEV (reference sequence).

This clonotype turned up a few times. V is TRBV7-3 and J is TRBJ2-5; tentative D call: TRBD2 (6 bases). The CDR3 consists of 18 residues. Deletions cut 5 bases from V and 1 base from J, with 23 bases between. In germline, CDR1 is SGHTA, CDR2 FQGTGA. The CDR3 DNA follows: TGTGCCAGCAGCCCCGAGTCCGCGGGACCACCCTTCCAAGAGACCCAGTACTTC. It encodes CASSPESAGPPFQETQYF.

This clonotype was seen repeatedly, ten times or more. V gene TRBV2 combines with J gene TRBJ2-7, with a possible D match to TRBD2 (5 bases). This CDR3 spans 15 amino acids. The germline CDR1 and CDR2 sequences are SNHLY and FYNNEI. Deletions cut 3 bases from V and 2 bases from J, with 14 bases between. The CDR3 is CASSENAGFTYEQYF. The CDR3 bases are TGTGCCAGCAGTGAGAATGCGGGTTTCACCTACGAGCAGTACTTC.

The chain links TRBV6-2 or TRBV6-3 to TRBJ2-5; D unclear. This CDR3 region has 15 residues. Germline V gives CDR1 MNHEY, CDR2 SVGEGT. Trimming removed 4 bases at V and 0 bases at J, with 12 bases between. CDR3 nucleotide sequence: TGTGCCAGCAGTTCCCCAACAGTCAACCAAGAGACCCAGTACTTC. Protein: CASSSPTVNQETQYF.

J is TRBJ1-5 and V is TRBV12-5; D gene unclear. Trimming removed 4 bases from V and 6 bases from J, with 10 bases in between. From germline, CDR1 is LGHNT and CDR2 FRNRAP. The CDR3 runs 13 residues. The CDR3 nucleotides are TGTGCTAGTGGTTCTAGCTCGGGTCAGCCCCAGCATTTT. Encoded protein: CASGSSSGQPQHF.

At least ten counts were recorded for this clonotype. The rearrangement joins TRBV2 to TRBJ1-5; possibly TRBD1 for D (6 bases). V was pared by 6 bases and J by 9 bases, with 15 bases between. Germline assignment: CDR1 SNHLY and CDR2 FYNNEI. This CDR3 region has 13 residues. The CDR3 DNA sequence: TGTGCCAGCAGACAGGGAGATAGTCCGCCCCAGCATTTT. Protein sequence: CASRQGDSPPQHF.

The rearrangement joins TRBV20-1 to TRBJ2-3, with 14 bases that match TRBD2. The length of the CDR3 is 18 residues. V lost 6 bases and J lost 2; bases outside the gene matches: 13. Germline lookup yields CDR1 DFQATT and CDR2 SNEGSKA (reference sequence). CDR3 sequence reads: CSAPGLAGGRGATDTQYF. The CDR3 DNA is TGCAGTGCCCCCGGACTAGCGGGAGGACGAGGGGCCACAGATACGCAGTATTTT.